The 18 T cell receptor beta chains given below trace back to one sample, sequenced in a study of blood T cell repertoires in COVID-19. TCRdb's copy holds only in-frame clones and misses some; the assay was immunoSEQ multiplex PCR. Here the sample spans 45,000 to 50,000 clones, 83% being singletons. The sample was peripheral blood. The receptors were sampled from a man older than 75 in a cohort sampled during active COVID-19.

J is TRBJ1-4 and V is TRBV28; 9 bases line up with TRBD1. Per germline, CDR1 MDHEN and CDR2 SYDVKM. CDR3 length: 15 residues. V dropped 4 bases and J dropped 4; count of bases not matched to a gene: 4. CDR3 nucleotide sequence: TGTGCCAGCAGTTCAACAGGGGGCGGTAATGAAAAACTGTTTTTT. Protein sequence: CASSSTGGGNEKLFF.

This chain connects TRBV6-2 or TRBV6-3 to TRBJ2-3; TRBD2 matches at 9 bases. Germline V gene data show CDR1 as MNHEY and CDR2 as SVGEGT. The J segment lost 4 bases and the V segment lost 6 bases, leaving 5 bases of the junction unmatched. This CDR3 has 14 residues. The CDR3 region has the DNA TGTGCCAGCAGCCAAGCGGGAGGAGCAGATACGCAGTATTTT. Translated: CASSQAGGADTQYF.

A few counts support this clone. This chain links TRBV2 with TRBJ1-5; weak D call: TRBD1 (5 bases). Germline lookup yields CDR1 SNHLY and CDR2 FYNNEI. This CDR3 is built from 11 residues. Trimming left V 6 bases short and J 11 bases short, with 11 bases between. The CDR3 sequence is CASRDRGAQHF. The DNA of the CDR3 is TGTGCCAGCAGGGACCGGGGGGCCCAGCATTTT.

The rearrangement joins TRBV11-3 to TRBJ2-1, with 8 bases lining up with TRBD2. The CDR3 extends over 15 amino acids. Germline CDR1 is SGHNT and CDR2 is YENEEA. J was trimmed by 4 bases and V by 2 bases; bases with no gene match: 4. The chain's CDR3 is CASSLTGTSYNEQFF. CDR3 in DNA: TGTGCCAGCAGCTTAACCGGGACTAGTTACAATGAGCAGTTCTTC.

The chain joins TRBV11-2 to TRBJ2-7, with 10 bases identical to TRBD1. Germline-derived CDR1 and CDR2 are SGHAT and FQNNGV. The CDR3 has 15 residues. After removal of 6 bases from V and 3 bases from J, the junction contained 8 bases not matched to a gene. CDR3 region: CASRSGTGAIYEQYF. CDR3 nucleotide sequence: TGTGCCAGCAGGTCTGGGACAGGGGCCATCTACGAGCAGTACTTC.

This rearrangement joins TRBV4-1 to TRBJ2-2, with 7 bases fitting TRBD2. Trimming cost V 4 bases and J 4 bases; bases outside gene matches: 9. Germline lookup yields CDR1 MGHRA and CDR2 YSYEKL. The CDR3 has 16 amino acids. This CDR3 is CASSPSRGGGTGELFF. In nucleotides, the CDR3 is TGCGCCAGCAGCCCCAGTCGCGGGGGAGGCACCGGGGAGCTGTTTTTT.

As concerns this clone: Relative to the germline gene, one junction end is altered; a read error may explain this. The CDR3 here is CAVSGSSYNEQFF. In DNA, the CDR3 is TGTGCCGTCAGCGGGAGCTCCTACAATGAGCAGTTCTTC. The rearrangement joins TRBV10-3 to TRBJ2-1, with 8 bases identical to TRBD2. CDR1 ENHRY and CDR2 SYGVKD come from the germline V gene. The length of the CDR3 is 13 residues.

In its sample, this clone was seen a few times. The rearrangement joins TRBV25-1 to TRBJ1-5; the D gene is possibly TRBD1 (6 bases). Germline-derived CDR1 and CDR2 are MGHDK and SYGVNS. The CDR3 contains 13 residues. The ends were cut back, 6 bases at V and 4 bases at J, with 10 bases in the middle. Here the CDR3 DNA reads TGTGCCAGCAGCAGGGGTGAGAATCAGCCCCAGCATTTT. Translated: CASSRGENQPQHF.

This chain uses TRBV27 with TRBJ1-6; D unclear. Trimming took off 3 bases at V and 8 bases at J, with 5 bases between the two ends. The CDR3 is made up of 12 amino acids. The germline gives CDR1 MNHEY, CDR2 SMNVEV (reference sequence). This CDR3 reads CASSFSYSPLHF. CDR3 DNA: TGTGCCAGCAGTTTTTCGTATTCACCCCTCCACTTT.

CDR3 protein: CASSLLQGGTEAFF. The CDR3 DNA sequence: TGTGCCAGCAGTTTACTTCAGGGAGGCACTGAAGCTTTCTTT. The gene calls are TRBV2 and TRBJ1-1; D is perhaps TRBD1 (5 bases). V was shortened by 5 bases and J by 4 bases, with 14 bases between the two germline ends. This CDR3 is 14 amino acids long. CDR1 and CDR2 (germline): SNHLY, FYNNEI. Complete variable domain (other parts from reference TRBV2 and TRBJ1-1): EPEVTQTPSHQVTQMGQEVILRCVPISNHLYFYWYRQILGQKVEFLVSFYNNEISEKSEIFDDQFSVERPDGSNFTLKIRSTKLEDSAMYFCASSLLQGGTEAFFGQGTRLTVV.

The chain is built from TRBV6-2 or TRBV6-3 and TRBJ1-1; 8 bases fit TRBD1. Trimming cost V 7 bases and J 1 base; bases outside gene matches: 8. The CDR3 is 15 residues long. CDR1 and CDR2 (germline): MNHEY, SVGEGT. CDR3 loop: CASTPTGTGNTEAFF. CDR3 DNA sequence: TGTGCCAGCACCCCCACCGGGACAGGGAACACTGAAGCTTTCTTT.

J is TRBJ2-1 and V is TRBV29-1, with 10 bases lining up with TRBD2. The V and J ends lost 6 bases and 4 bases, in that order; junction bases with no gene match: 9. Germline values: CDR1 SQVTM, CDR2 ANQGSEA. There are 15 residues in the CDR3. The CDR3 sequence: CSVDPGLAPYNEQFF. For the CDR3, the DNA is TGCAGCGTGGACCCGGGACTAGCGCCTTACAATGAGCAGTTCTTC.

The CDR3 coding sequence is TGTGCCAGCAGTTTTTGGGGTAGCGGGAACAGGGGCACAGATACGCAGTATTTT. It translates to CASSFWGSGNRGTDTQYF. The chain combines TRBV27 with TRBJ2-3, with 8 nucleotides matching TRBD2. The CDR3 totals 18 residues. Looked up from germline, CDR1 is MNHEY and CDR2 is SMNVEV (reference sequence). V gave up 3 bases and J gave up 1 base; unmatched junction bases: 12.

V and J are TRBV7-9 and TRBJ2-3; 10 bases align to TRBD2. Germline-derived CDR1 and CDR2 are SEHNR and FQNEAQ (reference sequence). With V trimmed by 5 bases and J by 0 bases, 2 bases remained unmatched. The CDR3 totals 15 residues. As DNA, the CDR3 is TGTGCCAGCAGCGTACTAGCGGGAAGCACAGATACGCAGTATTTT. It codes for CASSVLAGSTDTQYF.

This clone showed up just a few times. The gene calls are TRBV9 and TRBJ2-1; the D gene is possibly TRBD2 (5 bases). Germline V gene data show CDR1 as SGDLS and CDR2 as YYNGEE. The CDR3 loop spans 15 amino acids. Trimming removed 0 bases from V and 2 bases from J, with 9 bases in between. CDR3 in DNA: TGTGCCAGCAGCGTAGCTGCCGGGGCCTACAATGAGCAGTTCTTC. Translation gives CASSVAAGAYNEQFF.

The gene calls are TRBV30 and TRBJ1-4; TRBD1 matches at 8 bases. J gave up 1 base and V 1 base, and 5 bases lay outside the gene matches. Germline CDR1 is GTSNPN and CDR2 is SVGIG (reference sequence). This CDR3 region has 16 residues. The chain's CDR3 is CAWSGGQGRTNEKLFF. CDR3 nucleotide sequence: TGTGCCTGGAGTGGAGGACAGGGACGAACTAATGAAAAACTGTTTTTT. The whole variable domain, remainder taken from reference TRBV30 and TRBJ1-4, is SQTIHQWPATLVQPVGSPLSLECTVEGTSNPNLYWYRQAAGRGLQLLFYSVGIGQISSEVPQNLSASRPQDRQFILSSKKLLLSDSGFYLCAWSGGQGRTNEKLFFGSGTQLSVL.

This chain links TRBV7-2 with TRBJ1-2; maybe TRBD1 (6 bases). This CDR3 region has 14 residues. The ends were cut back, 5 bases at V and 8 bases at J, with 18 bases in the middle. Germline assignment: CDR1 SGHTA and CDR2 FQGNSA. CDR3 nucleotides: TGTGCCAGCAGCGTAAACAGGGACGGCGGGGGCTACACCTTC. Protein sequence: CASSVNRDGGGYTF.

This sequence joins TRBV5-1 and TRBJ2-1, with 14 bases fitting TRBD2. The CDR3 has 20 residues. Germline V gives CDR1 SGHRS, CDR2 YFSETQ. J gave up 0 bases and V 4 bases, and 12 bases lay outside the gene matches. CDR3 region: CASSPERGLAGVSSYNEQFF. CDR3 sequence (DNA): TGCGCCAGCAGCCCTGAGAGGGGACTAGCGGGAGTCAGCTCCTACAATGAGCAGTTCTTC.